This T cell receptor (beta chain) appears in the sequencing data of a study of T cell repertoires in cytomegalovirus infection. Study-wide results and limits: HLA-C-restricted CMV-specific TCR beta clonotypes were dominant in the ex vivo response.

This clonotype was counted a few times. Its specificity is unknown. One entry per CDR3 protein results from TCRdb running MiXCR on the reads. Of 740,000 or so distinct CDR3 sequences in the sample, about a third were seen once. Germline CDR1 KGHDR, CDR2 SFDVKD. This CDR3 is built from 19 residues. Unmatched junction bases numbered 14, after V lost 5 bases and J lost 3 bases. Source material: PBMCs. This chain joins TRBV24-1 and TRBJ2-3, with 12 bases matching TRBD1. This receptor was obtained from a human donor in good health (CMV status not recorded). Some clones in this sample may be carry-over from other donors' samples. The chain's CDR3 is CATSARPGTGGRGTDTQYF. The CDR3 nucleotides read TGTGCCACCAGTGCCCGACCCGGGACAGGGGGCCGGGGGACAGATACGCAGTATTTT.